This T cell receptor beta chain was identified in a study of blood T cell repertoires in COVID-19. Trimming at V came to 4 bases and at J to 0 bases, leaving 4 bases not matched to a gene. The V gene's germline CDR1 is SGHRS and CDR2 YFSETQ. The length of the CDR3 is 14 residues. This clone was found once. In the authors' methods: By means of reference gene primer amplification, nucleated cell counts were estimated. Generated by immunoSEQ multiplex PCR, the TCRdb table keeps only in-frame clones and is missing some. The V and J calls and clone size were taken over from that table, and D and trimming were inferred from the DNA. The data contain more than 200,000 clones, 82% of them seen just once; the ten biggest clones take up under 5.5%.

This clonotype originated in a woman aged 80 or over with active or convalescent COVID-19. Sequencing used peripheral blood. V is TRBV5-1 and J is TRBJ2-7, with 7 nucleotides matching TRBD2. The CDR3 DNA reads as TGCGCCAGCAGCCAGACTAGCAGCTCCTACGAGCAGTACTTC. It codes for CASSQTSSSYEQYF.